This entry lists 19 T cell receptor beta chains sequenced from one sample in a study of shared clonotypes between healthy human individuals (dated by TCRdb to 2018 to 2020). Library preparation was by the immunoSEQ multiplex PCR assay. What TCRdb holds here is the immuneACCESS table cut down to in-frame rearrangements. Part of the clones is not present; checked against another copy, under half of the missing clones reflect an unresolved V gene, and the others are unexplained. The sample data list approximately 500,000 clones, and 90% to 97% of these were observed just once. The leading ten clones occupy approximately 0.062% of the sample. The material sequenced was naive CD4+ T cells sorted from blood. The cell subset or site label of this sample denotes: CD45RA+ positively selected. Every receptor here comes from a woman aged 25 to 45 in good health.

The CDR3 DNA reads as TGTGCCAGCAGCTCCTCCCACGGCAGGCCCCGAGGACAGCCCCAGCATTTT. Translating it yields CASSSSHGRPRGQPQHF. The V call is TRBV5-8, the J call TRBJ1-5; D remains ambiguous. V was trimmed by 3 bases and J by 7 bases, leaving 23 bases between them. The CDR3 has 17 residues. CDR1 and CDR2 from the germline V gene are SGHTS and YDEGEE.

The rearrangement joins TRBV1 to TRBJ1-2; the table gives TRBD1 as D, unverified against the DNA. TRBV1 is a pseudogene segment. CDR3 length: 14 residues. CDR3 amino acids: CTSTRTEPFSCYTF. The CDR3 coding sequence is TGCACCAGCACACGGACAGAACCCTTTTCCTGCTACACCTTC.

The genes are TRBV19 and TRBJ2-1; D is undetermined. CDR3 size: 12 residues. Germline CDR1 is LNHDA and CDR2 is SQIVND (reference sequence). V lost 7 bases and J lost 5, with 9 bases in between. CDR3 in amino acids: CASMSYHNEQFF. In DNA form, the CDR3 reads TGTGCCAGTATGAGTTACCACAATGAGCAGTTCTTC.

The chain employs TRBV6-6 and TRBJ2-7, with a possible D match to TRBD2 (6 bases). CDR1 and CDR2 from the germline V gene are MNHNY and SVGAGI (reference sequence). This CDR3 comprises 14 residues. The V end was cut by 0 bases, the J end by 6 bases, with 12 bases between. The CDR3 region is CASSYSRSSAEQYF. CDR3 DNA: TGTGCCAGCAGTTACTCGCGGTCTAGCGCCGAGCAGTACTTC.

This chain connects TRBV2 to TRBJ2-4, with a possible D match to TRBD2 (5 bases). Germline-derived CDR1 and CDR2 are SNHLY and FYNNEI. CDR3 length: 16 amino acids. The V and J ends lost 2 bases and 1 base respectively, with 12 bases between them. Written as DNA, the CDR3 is TGTGCCAGCAGTGAAAGGAGCGGTTGGGCCAAAAACATTCAGTACTTC. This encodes CASSERSGWAKNIQYF.

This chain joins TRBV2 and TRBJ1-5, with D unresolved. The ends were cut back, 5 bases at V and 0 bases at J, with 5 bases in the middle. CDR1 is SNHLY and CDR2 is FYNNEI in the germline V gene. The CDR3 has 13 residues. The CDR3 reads CASSRLSNQPQHF. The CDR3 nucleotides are TGTGCCAGCAGTAGACTTAGCAATCAGCCCCAGCATTTT.

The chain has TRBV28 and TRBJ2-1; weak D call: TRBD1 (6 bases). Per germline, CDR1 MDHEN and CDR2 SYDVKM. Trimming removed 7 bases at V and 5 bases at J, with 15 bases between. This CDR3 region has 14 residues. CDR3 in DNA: TGTGCCAGCAATACAGGGCTCAGGAACAATGAGCAGTTCTTC. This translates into CASNTGLRNNEQFF.

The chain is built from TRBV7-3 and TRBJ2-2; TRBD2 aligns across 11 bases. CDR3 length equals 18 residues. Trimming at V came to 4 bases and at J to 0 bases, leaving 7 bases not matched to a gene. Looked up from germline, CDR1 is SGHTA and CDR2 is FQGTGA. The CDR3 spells CASSSPGTSGSNTGELFF. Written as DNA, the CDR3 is TGTGCCAGCAGCTCCCCGGGGACTAGCGGTTCGAACACCGGGGAGCTGTTTTTT.

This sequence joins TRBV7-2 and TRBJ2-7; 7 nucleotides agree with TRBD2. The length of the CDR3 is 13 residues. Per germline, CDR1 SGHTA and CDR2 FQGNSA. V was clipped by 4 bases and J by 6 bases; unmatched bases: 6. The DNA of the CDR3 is TGTGCCAGCAGCTCGGGAGGTGATCGCGAGCAGTACTTC. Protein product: CASSSGGDREQYF.

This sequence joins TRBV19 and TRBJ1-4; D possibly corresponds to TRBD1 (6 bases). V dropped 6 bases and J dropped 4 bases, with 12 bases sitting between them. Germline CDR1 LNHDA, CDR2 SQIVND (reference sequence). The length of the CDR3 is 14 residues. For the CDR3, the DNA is TGTGCCAGTAGCCCCGGGACAAATAATGAAAAACTGTTTTTT. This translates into CASSPGTNNEKLFF.

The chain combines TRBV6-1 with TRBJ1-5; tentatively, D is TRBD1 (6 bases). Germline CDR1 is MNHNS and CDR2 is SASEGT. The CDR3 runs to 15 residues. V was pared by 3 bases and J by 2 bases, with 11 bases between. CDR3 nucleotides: TGTGCCAGCAGTGATTTTGGGGGCGGCAATCAGCCCCAGCATTTT. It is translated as CASSDFGGGNQPQHF.

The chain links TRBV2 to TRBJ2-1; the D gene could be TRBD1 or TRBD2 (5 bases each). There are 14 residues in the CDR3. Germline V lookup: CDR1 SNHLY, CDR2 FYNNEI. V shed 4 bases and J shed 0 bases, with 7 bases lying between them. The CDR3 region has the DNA TGTGCCAGCAGTGGGGGGAACTCCTACAATGAGCAGTTCTTC. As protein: CASSGGNSYNEQFF. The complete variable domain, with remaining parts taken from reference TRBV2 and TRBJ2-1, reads EPEVTQTPSHQVTQMGQEVILRCVPISNHLYFYWYRQILGQKVEFLVSFYNNEISEKSEIFDDQFSVERPDGSNFTLKIRSTKLEDSAMYFCASSGGNSYNEQFFGPGTRLTVL.

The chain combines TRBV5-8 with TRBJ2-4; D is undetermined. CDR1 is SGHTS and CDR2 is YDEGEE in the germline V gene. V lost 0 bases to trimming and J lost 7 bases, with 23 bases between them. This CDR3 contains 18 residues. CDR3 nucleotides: TGTGCCAGCAGCTTGGAAGGTCCCCTAGTTCATTCGTGGAACATTCAGTACTTC. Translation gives CASSLEGPLVHSWNIQYF.

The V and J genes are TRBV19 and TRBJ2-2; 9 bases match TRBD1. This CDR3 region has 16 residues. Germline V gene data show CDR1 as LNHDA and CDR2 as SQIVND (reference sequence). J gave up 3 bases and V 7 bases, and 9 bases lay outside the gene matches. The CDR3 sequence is CASINTGTGHTGELFF. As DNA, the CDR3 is TGTGCCAGTATCAATACCGGGACAGGGCACACCGGGGAGCTGTTTTTT.

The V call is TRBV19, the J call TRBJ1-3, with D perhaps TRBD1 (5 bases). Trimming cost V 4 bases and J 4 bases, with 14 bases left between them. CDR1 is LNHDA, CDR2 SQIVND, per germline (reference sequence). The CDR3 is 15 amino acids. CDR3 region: CASSKGGVGGNTIYF. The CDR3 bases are TGTGCCAGTAGTAAAGGAGGGGTCGGAGGAAACACCATATATTTT.

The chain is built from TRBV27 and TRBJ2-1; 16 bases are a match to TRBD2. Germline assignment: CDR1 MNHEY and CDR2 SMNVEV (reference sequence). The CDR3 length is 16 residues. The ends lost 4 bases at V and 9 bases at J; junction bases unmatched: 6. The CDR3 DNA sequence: TGTGCCAGCAGTTCGGGACTAGCGGGAGGGTTAGGTGAGCAGTTCTTC. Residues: CASSSGLAGGLGEQFF.

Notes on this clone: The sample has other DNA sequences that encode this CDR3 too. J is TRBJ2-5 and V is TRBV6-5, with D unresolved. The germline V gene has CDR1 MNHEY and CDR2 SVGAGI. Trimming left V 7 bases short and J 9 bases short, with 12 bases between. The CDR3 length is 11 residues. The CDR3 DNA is TGTGCCAGCAAGTTTGGCCGGTCCCAGTACTTC. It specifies CASKFGRSQYF.

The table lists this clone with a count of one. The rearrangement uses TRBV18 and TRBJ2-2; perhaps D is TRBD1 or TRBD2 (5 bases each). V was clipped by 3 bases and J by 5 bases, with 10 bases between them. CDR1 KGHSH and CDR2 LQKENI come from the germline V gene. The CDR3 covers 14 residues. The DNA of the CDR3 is TGTGCCAGCTCACCGTGGGACGGTACCGGGGAGCTGTTTTTT. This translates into CASSPWDGTGELFF.

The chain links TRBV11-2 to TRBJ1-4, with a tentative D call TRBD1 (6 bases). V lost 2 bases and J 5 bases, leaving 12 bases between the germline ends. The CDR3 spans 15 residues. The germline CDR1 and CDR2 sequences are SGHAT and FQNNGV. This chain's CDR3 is CASSLFTGTNEKLFF. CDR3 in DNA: TGTGCCAGCAGCTTATTTACGGGGACAAATGAAAAACTGTTTTTT. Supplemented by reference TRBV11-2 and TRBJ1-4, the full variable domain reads EAGVAQSPRYKIIEKRQSVAFWCNPISGHATLYWYQQILGQGPKLLIQFQNNGVVDDSQLPKDRFSAERLKGVDSTLKIQPAKLEDSAVYLCASSLFTGTNEKLFFGSGTQLSVL.